A single sample gave rise to the 25 T cell receptor beta chains below, sequenced in a study of beta chain features in type 1 diabetes. Expressed TCRB transcripts were sequenced because the entire RNA isolate underwent reverse transcription. The protocol was immunoSEQ multiplex PCR, while the TCRdb copy is restricted to in-frame clones and leaves out a portion. The repertoire consists of about 400,000 clones, with roughly 12% occurring once and the leading ten covering about 0.017%. Sequences were obtained from naive CD4+ T cells from blood. The receptor set was obtained from a man between 18 and 35 years old in good health.

The chain employs TRBV5-4 and TRBJ2-2, with D possibly TRBD2 on 5 matching bases. The CDR3 has 15 amino acids. V dropped 4 bases and J dropped 5 bases, with 15 bases sitting between them. Germline values: CDR1 SGHNT, CDR2 YYREEE (reference sequence). CDR3 region: CASSQPGVDTGELFF. The CDR3 DNA is TGTGCCAGCAGCCAACCCGGGGTAGATACCGGGGAGCTGTTTTTT.

This clone was observed a handful of times. J is TRBJ2-5 and V is TRBV5-1; a weak D match, TRBD2 (6 bases). The CDR3 spans 14 residues. V was cut by 6 bases and J by 1 base, with 13 bases left in between. The germline V gene has CDR1 SGHRS and CDR2 YFSETQ. Here the CDR3 reads CASTPRGAQETQYF. The CDR3 coding sequence is TGCGCCAGCACACCCCGCGGGGCCCAAGAGACCCAGTACTTC.

This clone occurred a few times. V is TRBV7-9 and J is TRBJ2-1; 7 bases map to TRBD2. The CDR3 is made up of 14 amino acids. In germline, CDR1 is SEHNR, CDR2 FQNEAQ (reference sequence). Losses at the gene ends were 3 bases for V and 8 bases for J; bases not matched to a gene: 7. The DNA of the CDR3 is TGTGCCAGCAGCTTCCGGGGGGTTGGCGATGAGCAGTTCTTC. It is translated as CASSFRGVGDEQFF.

This clone was seen many times. This chain links TRBV28 with TRBJ2-1; maybe TRBD1 (5 bases). Trimming left V 5 bases short and J 12 bases short, with 26 bases between. The germline V gene has CDR1 MDHEN and CDR2 SYDVKM. The CDR3 sequence is 16 residues long. The CDR3 region is CASSGYTDIFLQWQFF. The CDR3 DNA is TGTGCCAGCAGTGGGTACACGGACATCTTCCTACAATGGCAGTTCTTC.

This chain connects TRBV6-5 to TRBJ2-1; D is possibly TRBD2 (6 bases). The V gene's germline CDR1 is MNHEY and CDR2 SVGAGI. The V gene lost 3 bases and the J gene lost 4 bases, with 13 bases spanning the gap. The CDR3 runs to 15 residues. DNA for the CDR3: TGTGCCAGCAGTTATCGACCTAGCGAATACAATGAGCAGTTCTTC. It specifies CASSYRPSEYNEQFF.

This clone was seen just once. The chain joins TRBV5-4 to TRBJ1-4; D gene ambiguous. The CDR3 runs to 13 residues. V was clipped by 1 base and J by 6 bases, with 7 bases between them. Germline V lookup: CDR1 SGHNT, CDR2 YYREEE (reference sequence). CDR3 sequence: CASSLSGDEKLFF. In DNA form, the CDR3 reads TGTGCCAGCAGCTTGTCAGGTGATGAAAAACTGTTTTTT.

DNA for the CDR3: TGTGCCAGCGGGGGGTTTAGGAACACCATATATTTT. It yields the protein CASGGFRNTIYF. This chain joins TRBV7-2 and TRBJ1-3, with D perhaps matching TRBD1 (5 bases). CDR1 and CDR2 (germline): SGHTA, FQGNSA. The V end lost 8 bases, the J end lost 7 bases, and 12 bases lay between the germline ends. This CDR3 contains 12 residues.

The table lists this clone with a few counts. V and J are TRBV2 and TRBJ2-6; 7 positions match TRBD1. Losses at the gene ends were 8 bases for V and 0 bases for J; bases not matched to a gene: 7. Germline V gene data show CDR1 as SNHLY and CDR2 as FYNNEI. This CDR3 is 16 amino acids long. The CDR3 DNA sequence: TGTGCCAGCTGCCGGGACAGACTCTCTGGGGCCAACGTCCTGACTTTC. Translating it yields CASCRDRLSGANVLTF. Full variable domain (missing parts from reference TRBV2 and TRBJ2-6): EPEVTQTPSHQVTQMGQEVILRCVPISNHLYFYWYRQILGQKVEFLVSFYNNEISEKSEIFDDQFSVERPDGSNFTLKIRSTKLEDSAMYFCASCRDRLSGANVLTFGAGSRLTVL.

This clone appeared a few times. The rearrangement links TRBV7-3 to TRBJ1-1, with a weak D call TRBD1 (6 bases). Germline loops: CDR1 SGHTA, CDR2 FQGTGA. Between the trimmed V and J ends, which lost 5 bases and 5 bases, there was a span of 12 bases. CDR3 length equals 13 residues. The CDR3 protein is CASSPAGETEAFF. The CDR3 region has the DNA TGTGCCAGCAGCCCAGCAGGGGAGACTGAAGCTTTCTTT.

This chain connects TRBV29-1 to TRBJ2-2; weak D call: TRBD1 (5 bases). The V and J ends lost 6 bases and 0 bases respectively, with 11 bases between them. Germline CDR1 reads SQVTM; CDR2 reads ANQGSEA. The CDR3 spans 14 residues. The DNA of the CDR3 is TGCAGCGTCCCAGGGCCTACGAACACCGGGGAGCTGTTTTTT. Its protein product is CSVPGPTNTGELFF.

This chain uses TRBV20-1 with TRBJ1-5, with no clear D. V dropped 4 bases and J dropped 4 bases, with 2 bases sitting between them. Germline V gives CDR1 DFQATT, CDR2 SNEGSKA (reference sequence). This CDR3 comprises 10 residues. CDR3 bases: TGCAGTGCTACGAATCAGCCCCAGCATTTT. This sequence encodes CSATNQPQHF.

This clone was recorded a few times. The rearrangement links TRBV7-2 to TRBJ1-1, with D unresolved. Trimming took 8 bases from V and 5 from J, leaving 9 bases between them. CDR1 and CDR2 from the germline V gene are SGHTA and FQGNSA. The CDR3 totals 11 residues. CDR3 DNA sequence: TGTGCCAGCGCGCGACTGACTGAAGCTTTCTTT. It encodes CASARLTEAFF.

This sequence joins TRBV28 and TRBJ2-3, with 12 bases that match TRBD2. The CDR3 consists of 16 residues. With 6 bases clipped from V and 6 bases from J, the junction kept 10 bases outside the gene matches. Germline CDR1 MDHEN, CDR2 SYDVKM. CDR3 in amino acids: CASSPPGTSGWDTQYF. The CDR3 nucleotides are TGTGCCAGCAGCCCCCCCGGGACTAGCGGGTGGGATACGCAGTATTTT.

This clone was observed a few times. The rearrangement joins TRBV7-9 to TRBJ1-2; D call uncertain. Trimming pared 4 bases from V and 7 bases from J, leaving 16 bases between. CDR3 length equals 14 residues. Per germline, CDR1 SEHNR and CDR2 FQNEAQ (reference sequence). The CDR3 region is CASSSFLGGSGYTF. The CDR3 nucleotides are TGTGCCAGCAGCTCCTTTTTAGGAGGCTCTGGCTACACCTTC. Full variable domain (outside the CDR3, taken from reference TRBV7-9 and TRBJ1-2): DTGVSQNPRHKITKRGQNVTFRCDPISEHNRLYWYRQTLGQGPEFLTYFQNEAQLEKSRLLSDRFSAERPKGSFSTLEIQRTEQGDSAMYLCASSSFLGGSGYTFGSGTRLTVV.

The chain has TRBV6-1 and TRBJ2-3, with TRBD2 matching over 11 bases. Per the germline V gene, CDR1 is MNHNS and CDR2 is SASEGT. This CDR3 comprises 16 residues. Trimming removed 3 bases from V and 6 bases from J; junction bases left unmatched: 8. This CDR3 is CASSDPLAGGEDTQYF. The CDR3 nucleotides are TGTGCCAGCAGTGATCCGCTAGCGGGGGGAGAGGATACGCAGTATTTT.

This chain uses TRBV19 with TRBJ2-5; maybe TRBD1 (6 bases). Germline CDR1 and CDR2: LNHDA and SQIVND (reference sequence). The length of the CDR3 is 13 residues. Trimming cost V 6 bases and J 2 bases, with 10 bases left between them. The CDR3 DNA follows: TGTGCCAGTAGACCACAGGGTCAAGAGACCCAGTACTTC. Protein: CASRPQGQETQYF.

The V and J genes are TRBV28 and TRBJ1-1; no reliable D call. The V and J ends lost 7 bases and 5 bases respectively, with 8 bases between them. The length of the CDR3 is 11 residues. Germline-derived CDR1 and CDR2 are MDHEN and SYDVKM. The CDR3 nucleotides read TGTGCCAGCACCCCGGGGACTGAAGCTTTCTTT. Translated, it gives CASTPGTEAFF.

This clone has only a few counts. J is TRBJ2-7 and V is TRBV7-2; TRBD1 aligns across 7 bases. J lost 1 base, V lost 4 bases, and 4 bases had no gene match. The germline V gene has CDR1 SGHTA and CDR2 FQGNSA. CDR3 length: 14 residues. Here the CDR3 DNA reads TGTGCCAGCAGCTACCGGGACAGATCCTACGAGCAGTACTTC. It translates to CASSYRDRSYEQYF.

The rearrangement links TRBV28 to TRBJ2-7; 10 nucleotides line up with TRBD2. Per the germline V gene, CDR1 is MDHEN and CDR2 is SYDVKM. The CDR3 consists of 15 residues. Losses at the gene ends were 6 bases for V and 5 bases for J; bases not matched to a gene: 10. The CDR3 bases are TGTGCCAGCAGGTTCCCTAGCGGGAGAATCCACGAGCAGTACTTC. Protein: CASRFPSGRIHEQYF.

V is TRBV9 and J is TRBJ2-3, with 10 nucleotides matching TRBD1. The CDR3 runs 15 residues. V was clipped by 3 bases and J by 6 bases; unmatched bases: 7. Germline V gives CDR1 SGDLS, CDR2 YYNGEE. The CDR3 sequence: CASSDSGTGDDTQYF. The CDR3 DNA follows: TGTGCCAGCAGCGATTCCGGGACAGGGGATGATACGCAGTATTTT.

This clone was observed a handful of times. The genes are TRBV7-9 and TRBJ2-7; weak D call: TRBD1 (7 bases). Germline V gene lookup returns CDR1 SEHNR and CDR2 FQNEAQ (reference sequence). V shed 2 bases and J shed 1 base, with 12 bases lying between them. This CDR3 contains 15 residues. CDR3 loop: CASSLTRGASYEQYF. The CDR3 DNA reads TGTGCCAGCAGCTTAACCAGGGGGGCATCCTACGAGCAGTACTTC.

The rearrangement uses TRBV4-2 and TRBJ1-5; 8 nucleotides line up with TRBD1. V trimming: 2 bases; J trimming: 6 bases; junction bases outside the gene matches: 6. The V gene's germline CDR1 is LGHNA and CDR2 YNFKEQ. This CDR3 comprises 15 residues. The CDR3 DNA is TGTGCCAGCAGCCAACCAACAGGGGGTAGTCAGCCCCAGCATTTT. Translation gives CASSQPTGGSQPQHF.

This chain links TRBV2 with TRBJ2-1, with 12 bases fitting TRBD1. The germline V gene encodes CDR1 SNHLY and CDR2 FYNNEI. The CDR3 totals 15 residues. J was trimmed by 5 bases and V by 6 bases; bases with no gene match: 5. The CDR3, as DNA: TGTGCCAGCAGGGGGGGACAGGGGGCACACAATGAGCAGTTCTTC. Translated, it gives CASRGGQGAHNEQFF.

The chain has TRBV6-1 and TRBJ1-2; tentative D call: TRBD1 (6 bases). Trimming took off 7 bases at V and 0 bases at J, with 12 bases between the two ends. Germline values: CDR1 MNHNS, CDR2 SASEGT. The CDR3 extends over 14 amino acids. DNA of the CDR3: TGTGCCAGCAACCACAGGGTAGCTAACTATGGCTACACCTTC. It codes for CASNHRVANYGYTF.

CDR3 coding DNA: TGTGCCAGCTCACCGCCTAGCGGGGGGTCTACGCAGTATTTT. This sequence encodes CASSPPSGGSTQYF. V is TRBV18 and J is TRBJ2-3; 11 bases align to TRBD2. V lost 3 bases and J lost 8; bases outside the gene matches: 4. CDR1 and CDR2 from the germline V gene are KGHSH and LQKENI. This CDR3 spans 14 amino acids.